This TCR beta chain was captured by sequencing in a study of regulatory T cells in long-lasting Graves disease. This CDR3 is built from 19 residues. Trimming cost V 3 bases and J 6 bases; bases outside gene matches: 17. Germline V CDR1 and CDR2: SGHAT, FQNNGV. This clonotype was observed many times. According to the study, TCR beta libraries were built with iRepertoire HTBI primers and CDR3-region Arm-PCR. Original analysis: Samples revealed 62 TRBV and over twelve TRBJ segments. Via MiXCR, TCRdb re-called the multiplex PCR reads, giving one row per CDR3 protein. None of the V and J calls come from the authors' own analysis; TCRdb made them. The table records about 540,000 distinct CDR3 sequences, less than 15% of them present only once. The time point here: newly diagnosed GD, antithyroid drugs for less than 3 months. RNA extracted from PBMCs served as the sequencing template. This sample also appeared in a second study, on T cells in Graves' hyperthyroidism and ophthalmopathy. That publication notes: Initially, a first-round RT-PCR of the TCR CDR3 employed the HTBI primer set.

The receptor's source is a man aged 25 to 40 with Graves disease. V gene TRBV11-2 combines with J gene TRBJ2-1; 10 positions match TRBD2. The sequencing here drew on peripheral blood mononuclear cells (PBMCs), taken at new diagnosis, from a patient treated with antithyroid drugs. CDR3 DNA: TGTGCCAGCAGCTTCCGATCCATTATAGGCCTAGCGGGAGCCAATGAGCAGTTCTTC. Protein: CASSFRSIIGLAGANEQFF.